These 31 T cell receptor beta chains were sequenced from one sample in a study of T cells in tumors after PD-1 blockade. Clones were read by immunoSEQ multiplex PCR, and TCRdb kept only the in-frame ones, dropping some. The profile shows some 60,000 clones, about 80% of them singletons. Source: PBMCs, taken before anti-PD-1 treatment. The receptors shown here come from a human donor with basal cell carcinoma.

V is TRBV5-1 and J is TRBJ1-6, with no clear D. This CDR3 comprises 18 residues. V shed 0 bases and J shed 0 bases, with 13 bases lying between them. CDR1 is SGHRS, CDR2 YFSETQ, per germline. The CDR3, as DNA: TGCGCCAGCAGCTTGGATGGCAGTAGGAACTCCTATAATTCACCCCTCCACTTT. Residues: CASSLDGSRNSYNSPLHF. Drawing the rest from reference TRBV5-1 and TRBJ1-6, the complete variable domain is KAGVTQTPRYLIKTRGQQVTLSCSPISGHRSVSWYQQTPGQGLQFLFEYFSETQRNKGNFPGRFSGRQFSNSRSEMNVSTLELGDSALYLCASSLDGSRNSYNSPLHFGNGTRLTVT.

As to this clone: One junction end does not reproduce the germline sequence, and a read error may be involved. The identical CDR3 is also encoded by other nucleotide sequences in the sample. The chain links TRBV12-3 or TRBV12-4 to TRBJ2-5, with TRBD2 matching over 9 bases. The CDR3 is 13 residues long. CDR3 residues: CASSLAGTETQYF. As DNA, the CDR3 is TGTGCCAGCAGTCTAGCGGGGACAGAGACCCAGTACTTC.

The V call is TRBV5-6, the J call TRBJ2-7, with D possibly being TRBD1 or TRBD2 (5 bases each). The CDR3 covers 15 residues. Germline CDR1 and CDR2: SGHDT and YYEEEE. V was pared by 8 bases and J by 1 base, with 19 bases between. CDR3 in DNA: TGTGCCAGTGCCGGTCGGGGACGGGGTTCCTACGAGCAGTACTTC. Encoded protein: CASAGRGRGSYEQYF.

CDR3 residues: CASSAGTGAIRVYNQPQHF. DNA for the CDR3: TGTGCCAGCAGTGCTGGGACAGGGGCAATTCGGGTTTACAATCAGCCCCAGCATTTT. V and J are TRBV6-1 and TRBJ1-5; 10 bases are a match to TRBD1. J was trimmed by 3 bases and V by 4 bases; bases with no gene match: 15. The germline V gene encodes CDR1 MNHNS and CDR2 SASEGT. The CDR3 totals 19 residues.

The rearrangement joins TRBV5-1 to TRBJ2-3, with D possibly matching TRBD1 (5 bases). The CDR3 runs to 16 residues. V lost 0 bases and J lost 0, with 11 bases in between. The germline V gene has CDR1 SGHRS and CDR2 YFSETQ. The CDR3 spells CASSLGQSSSTDTQYF. CDR3 DNA: TGCGCCAGCAGCTTGGGACAGTCTTCTAGCACAGATACGCAGTATTTT.

The gene calls are TRBV6-2 or TRBV6-3 and TRBJ2-6; D gene ambiguous. The CDR3 runs to 14 residues. Germline assignment: CDR1 MNHEY and CDR2 SVGEGT. Trimming took off 6 bases at V and 2 bases at J, with 8 bases between the two ends. The CDR3 DNA follows: TGTGCCAGCAGCCGGGTCACTGGGGCCAACGTCCTGACTTTC. The encoded protein is CASSRVTGANVLTF.

This CDR3 is CASSSMIGPKIGYTF. CDR3 in DNA: TGTGCCAGCAGTTCAATGATTGGCCCCAAGATAGGCTACACCTTC. V and J are TRBV7-9 and TRBJ1-2, with unresolved D. V lost 6 bases and J 8 bases, leaving 22 bases between the germline ends. The germline V gene has CDR1 SEHNR and CDR2 FQNEAQ (reference sequence). The CDR3 runs 15 residues.

This chain links TRBV5-4 with TRBJ2-3, with a possible D match to TRBD2 (6 bases). The CDR3 runs 15 residues. CDR1 and CDR2 (germline): SGHNT, YYREEE (reference sequence). V was shortened by 3 bases and J by 5 bases, with 16 bases between the two germline ends. For the CDR3, the DNA is TGTGCCAGCAGCTCAATGGGACTTTTTAAAGATACGCAGTATTTT. Residues: CASSSMGLFKDTQYF.

The rearrangement links TRBV6-4 to TRBJ2-3; 12 bases line up with TRBD2. The CDR3 extends over 15 amino acids. The trim removed 5 bases at V and 6 bases at J, leaving 6 bases unmatched. Germline loops: CDR1 MRHNA, CDR2 SNTAGT. For the CDR3, the DNA is TGTGCCAGCAGTCGACTAGCGGGGGCCCGGGATACGCAGTATTTT. Protein product: CASSRLAGARDTQYF.

This sequence joins TRBV2 and TRBJ1-5; the D gene is possibly TRBD1 (5 bases). This CDR3 comprises 15 residues. Trimming removed 1 base at V and 2 bases at J, with 9 bases between. The germline V gene has CDR1 SNHLY and CDR2 FYNNEI. The CDR3 here is CASSEEAGGNQPQHF. The CDR3 bases are TGTGCCAGCAGTGAAGAGGCGGGGGGCAATCAGCCCCAGCATTTT.

The genes are TRBV7-8 and TRBJ1-1, with D uncertain. This CDR3 spans 14 amino acids. Germline V gene sequence: CDR1 SGHVS, CDR2 FQNEAQ. Trimming left V 1 base short and J 2 bases short, with 8 bases between. In nucleotides, the CDR3 is TGTGCCAGCAGCTTAGTGGCGATTAACACTGAAGCTTTCTTT. Its translation is CASSLVAINTEAFF.

This clone showed up just once. This sequence joins TRBV2 and TRBJ1-3; D unclear. The germline V and J ends were trimmed by 3 bases and 0 bases, with 9 bases remaining between them. The germline V gene has CDR1 SNHLY and CDR2 FYNNEI. The CDR3 is 15 residues long. CDR3 protein: CASSELQSSGNTIYF. The DNA for the CDR3 is TGTGCCAGCAGTGAGTTACAGAGCTCTGGAAACACCATATATTTT.

V usage is TRBV19 and J usage is TRBJ1-2; TRBD1 might be the D (5 bases). The CDR3 loop spans 15 amino acids. Trimming removed 7 bases at V and 7 bases at J, with 22 bases between. Germline values: CDR1 LNHDA, CDR2 SQIVND (reference sequence). In DNA, the CDR3 is TGTGCCAGTACCTACACCTGGGGGAGTCCCCCTGGCTACACCTTC. Amino acids: CASTYTWGSPPGYTF.

This clone was seen only a few times. The chain combines TRBV2 with TRBJ2-7, with 10 bases matching TRBD1. V shed 4 bases and J 9 bases; nucleotides not matched to a gene: 9. The CDR3 consists of 14 residues. Germline V CDR1 and CDR2: SNHLY, FYNNEI. The CDR3: CASSARDRGPVQYF. The CDR3 coding sequence is TGTGCCAGCAGTGCCCGGGACAGGGGTCCCGTGCAGTACTTC. Complete variable domain (other parts from reference TRBV2 and TRBJ2-7): EPEVTQTPSHQVTQMGQEVILRCVPISNHLYFYWYRQILGQKVEFLVSFYNNEISEKSEIFDDQFSVERPDGSNFTLKIRSTKLEDSAMYFCASSARDRGPVQYFGPGTRLTVT.

The V and J genes are TRBV9 and TRBJ2-1; tentative D call: TRBD2 (6 bases). The V end was cut by 0 bases, the J end by 8 bases, with 15 bases between. CDR3 length: 15 residues. Germline V CDR1 and CDR2: SGDLS, YYNGEE. In DNA form, the CDR3 reads TGTGCCAGCAGCGTAGCTATGGTGGGGGGAGATGAGCAGTTCTTC. It is translated as CASSVAMVGGDEQFF.

This chain joins TRBV30 and TRBJ1-5; the D is unclear. This CDR3 contains 14 residues. CDR1 and CDR2 (germline): GTSNPN, SVGIG (reference sequence). V was trimmed by 2 bases and J by 0 bases, leaving 8 bases between them. The CDR3 is CAWSQAISNQPQHF. The CDR3 DNA sequence: TGTGCCTGGAGTCAGGCGATTAGCAATCAGCCCCAGCATTTT.

The genes are TRBV15 and TRBJ2-1; 7 nucleotides align to TRBD2. CDR3 length: 16 amino acids. Germline V CDR1 and CDR2: LNHNV, YYDKDF (reference sequence). Unmatched junction bases numbered 13, after V lost 5 bases and J lost 6 bases. The DNA for the CDR3 is TGTGCCACCAGCGGACCCCCCGGGGGGACCTCCAATGAGCAGTTCTTC. Its translation: CATSGPPGGTSNEQFF.

This chain joins TRBV5-1 and TRBJ2-7; D is possibly TRBD1 or TRBD2 (5 bases each). The ends were cut back, 7 bases at V and 3 bases at J, with 14 bases in the middle. Per germline, CDR1 SGHRS and CDR2 YFSETQ. The CDR3 totals 13 residues. This CDR3 is CASGDGVDYEQYF. The CDR3 coding sequence is TGCGCCAGCGGGGACGGGGTTGACTACGAGCAGTACTTC.

This sequence joins TRBV4-2 and TRBJ2-2, with a tentative D call TRBD1 (6 bases). CDR3 length: 15 residues. The ends were cut back, 5 bases at V and 1 base at J, with 11 bases in the middle. Per the germline V gene, CDR1 is LGHNA and CDR2 is YNFKEQ. The chain's CDR3 is CASSFLTGNTGELFF. CDR3 coding DNA: TGTGCCAGCAGCTTCTTGACAGGGAACACCGGGGAGCTGTTTTTT.

The chain has TRBV4-1 and TRBJ1-2; TRBD1 aligns across 9 bases. The length of the CDR3 is 17 residues. Germline values: CDR1 MGHRA, CDR2 YSYEKL. The junction had 13 bases not matched to a gene; V was cut back by 6 bases and J by 2 bases. The CDR3 region has the DNA TGCGCCAGCAGTCGAAGGGACAGGGATTGGGGGAACTATGGCTACACCTTC. Translated: CASSRRDRDWGNYGYTF.

The chain links TRBV7-9 to TRBJ1-2; D not certain. Trimming removed 0 bases from V and 6 bases from J, with 8 bases in between. CDR1 is SEHNR and CDR2 is FQNEAQ in the germline V gene (reference sequence). The CDR3 is 13 residues long. CDR3 residues: CASSLAFGDGYTF. In nucleotides, the CDR3 is TGTGCCAGCAGCTTAGCGTTCGGGGATGGCTACACCTTC.

The chain has TRBV2 and TRBJ1-2, with 8 bases identical to TRBD1. Unmatched junction bases numbered 6, after V lost 5 bases and J lost 4 bases. Looked up from germline, CDR1 is SNHLY and CDR2 is FYNNEI. The CDR3 loop spans 14 amino acids. The chain's CDR3 is CASSSDREVYGYTF. The CDR3 nucleotides are TGTGCCAGCAGTTCGGACAGGGAGGTCTATGGCTACACCTTC.

The chain uses TRBV5-6 and TRBJ2-7, with 10 bases that match TRBD1. The trim removed 3 bases at V and 3 bases at J, leaving 6 bases unmatched. The length of the CDR3 is 15 residues. Per the germline V gene, CDR1 is SGHDT and CDR2 is YYEEEE. CDR3 bases: TGTGCCAGCAGCTGGAGGGGACAGGGGAGCTACGAGCAGTACTTC. Its translation: CASSWRGQGSYEQYF.

This chain links TRBV2 with TRBJ2-1; 13 bases align to TRBD2. The CDR3 totals 15 residues. The V gene end was trimmed by 6 bases and the J gene end by 3 bases; junction bases not matched to a gene: 2. Germline CDR1 reads SNHLY; CDR2 reads FYNNEI. CDR3 DNA sequence: TGTGCCAGCAGCGGACTAGCGGGGGACTACAATGAGCAGTTCTTC. Translation: CASSGLAGDYNEQFF.

V and J are TRBV4-2 and TRBJ1-2; D unresolved. V lost 1 base and J lost 1, with 10 bases in between. Germline values: CDR1 LGHNA, CDR2 YNFKEQ. The CDR3 runs 15 residues. CDR3 loop: CASSQVGGVNYGYTF. The CDR3 bases are TGTGCCAGCAGCCAAGTAGGTGGGGTTAACTATGGCTACACCTTC.

This clone was counted a few times. V is TRBV7-9 and J is TRBJ2-3; D possibly uses TRBD1 or TRBD2 (6 bases each). This CDR3 is built from 16 residues. The V gene's germline CDR1 is SEHNR and CDR2 FQNEAQ (reference sequence). V lost 0 bases and J 2 bases, leaving 12 bases between the germline ends. As DNA, the CDR3 is TGTGCCAGCAGCTTAGCGGGGGGCAGGGACACAGATACGCAGTATTTT. It specifies CASSLAGGRDTDTQYF.

CDR3 in DNA: TGTGCCAGCAGTTTATCCTGGTCCTCATTCTCCTACAATGAGCAGTTCTTC. Amino acids: CASSLSWSSFSYNEQFF. This sequence joins TRBV27 and TRBJ2-1; no clear D. The ends were cut back, 0 bases at V and 0 bases at J, with 12 bases in the middle. The germline V gene has CDR1 MNHEY and CDR2 SMNVEV (reference sequence). This CDR3 comprises 17 residues.

V is TRBV6-2 or TRBV6-3 and J is TRBJ2-7; no definite D call. From germline, CDR1 is MNHEY and CDR2 SVGEGT. V lost 1 base and J 3 bases, leaving 10 bases between the germline ends. This CDR3 region has 14 residues. The CDR3 protein is CASSYFGSNYEQYF. CDR3 nucleotide sequence: TGTGCCAGCAGTTACTTCGGCAGCAACTACGAGCAGTACTTC.

The gene calls are TRBV12-5 and TRBJ1-1, with D hard to call. CDR1 is LGHNT and CDR2 is FRNRAP in the germline V gene. V lost 5 bases and J lost 2, with 12 bases in between. CDR3 length: 14 residues. DNA of the CDR3: TGTGCTAGTGGTGGTCGGGAAAGAAACACTGAAGCTTTCTTT. Protein: CASGGRERNTEAFF.

A note on this clone: Other nucleotide sequences from this sample produce the same CDR3. The gene calls are TRBV30 and TRBJ1-6; no clear D gene. Germline V gene sequence: CDR1 GTSNPN, CDR2 SVGIG (reference sequence). Trimming shortened V by 2 bases and J by 0 bases, and 5 bases separated the two germline ends. This CDR3 spans 14 amino acids. The CDR3 here is CAWSFSSYNSPLHF. The CDR3 DNA follows: TGTGCCTGGAGTTTTAGCTCCTATAATTCACCCCTCCACTTT.

This chain joins TRBV10-3 and TRBJ2-7; D gene uncertain. Trimming shortened V by 0 bases and J by 7 bases, and 16 bases separated the two germline ends. This CDR3 contains 15 residues. CDR1 and CDR2 (germline): ENHRY, SYGVKD. Here the CDR3 DNA reads TGTGCCATCAGTGAGTCATCTGGCAGGAAAGGAGAGCAGTACTTC. Amino acids: CAISESSGRKGEQYF.